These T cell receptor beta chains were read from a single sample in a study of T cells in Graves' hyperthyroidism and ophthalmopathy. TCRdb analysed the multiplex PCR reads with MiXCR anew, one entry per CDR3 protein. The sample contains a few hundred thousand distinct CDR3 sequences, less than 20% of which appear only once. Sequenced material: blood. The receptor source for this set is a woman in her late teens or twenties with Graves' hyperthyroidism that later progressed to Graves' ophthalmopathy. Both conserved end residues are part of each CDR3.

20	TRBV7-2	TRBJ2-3	CASSLYSFSTSGRGTDTQYF
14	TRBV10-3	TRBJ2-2	CAISERENTGELFF
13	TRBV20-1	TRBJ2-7	CSARRESSYEQYF
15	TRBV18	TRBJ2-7	CASSPRPGPNPEQYF
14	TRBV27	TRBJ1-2	CASSGGGGAQGYTF
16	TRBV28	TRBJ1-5	CASNIQGAWSNQPQHF
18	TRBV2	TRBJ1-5	CASSVGQGRRNSNQPQHF
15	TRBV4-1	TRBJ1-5	CASSQETVRSQPQHF
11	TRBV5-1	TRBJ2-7	CASRGGGEQYF
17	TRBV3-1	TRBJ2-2	CASSRSWDRGGTGELFF
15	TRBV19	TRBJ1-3	CATGTALVAGNTIYF
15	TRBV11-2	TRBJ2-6	CASRLIGSGANVLTF
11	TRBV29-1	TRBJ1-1	CSGGTATEAFF
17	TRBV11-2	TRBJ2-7	CASSQSGTSGTGGEQYF
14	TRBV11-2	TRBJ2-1	CASRTSGGATKQFF
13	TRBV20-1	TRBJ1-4	CRYEGEVDEKLFF
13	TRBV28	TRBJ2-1	CASGDTKPYEQFF
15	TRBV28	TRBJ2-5	CASSSPGYVGVTQYF
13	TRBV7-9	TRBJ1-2	CASSYAGMDGYTF
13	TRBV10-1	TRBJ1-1	CASSSPGNTEAFF
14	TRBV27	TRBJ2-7	CASSWGGASYEQYF
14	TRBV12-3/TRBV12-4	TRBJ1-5	CASSFGGGIAPQHF
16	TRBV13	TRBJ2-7	CASSPRTSGMGYEQYF
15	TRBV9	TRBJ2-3	CASSGGTTGTDTQYF
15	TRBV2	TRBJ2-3	CASSGGGGATDTQYF
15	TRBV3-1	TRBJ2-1	CASSLPTSGSREQFF